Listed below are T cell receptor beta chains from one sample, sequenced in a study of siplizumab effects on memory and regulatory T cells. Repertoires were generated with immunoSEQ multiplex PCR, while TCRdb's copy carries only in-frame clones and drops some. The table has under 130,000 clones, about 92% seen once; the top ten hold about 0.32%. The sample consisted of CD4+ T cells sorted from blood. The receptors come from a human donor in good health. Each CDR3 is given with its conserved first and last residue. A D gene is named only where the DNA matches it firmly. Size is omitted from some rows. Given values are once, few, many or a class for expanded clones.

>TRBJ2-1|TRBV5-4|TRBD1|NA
TGTGCCAGCAGCCAGGGACAGGGGGGGTACAATGAGCAGTTCTTC
CASSQGQGGYNEQFF
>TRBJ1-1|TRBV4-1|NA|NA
TGCGCCAGCAGCCGGGGCCATTCGAACACTGAAGCTTTCTTT
CASSRGHSNTEAFF
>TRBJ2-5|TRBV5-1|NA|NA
TGCGCCAGCAGCCCCCGAGGCGGTGCAGCGAGTGAGACCCAGTACTTC
CASSPRGGAASETQYF
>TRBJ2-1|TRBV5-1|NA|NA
TGCGCCAGCAGCCTGAGCTCCTACAATGAGCAGTTCTTC
CASSLSSYNEQFF
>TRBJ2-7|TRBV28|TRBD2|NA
TGTGCCAGCAGTTCTAGTGGAGCGGGATTTTACGAGCAGTACTTC
CASSSSGAGFYEQYF
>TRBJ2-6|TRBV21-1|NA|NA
TGTGCCAGCAGCCGACCCGGGACAGGGTCAGGGGCCAACGTCCTGACTTTC
CASSRPGTGSGANVLTF
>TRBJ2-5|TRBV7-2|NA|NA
TGTGCCAGCAGCTCCCAAAGGGGGGGCGAGACCCAGTACTTC
CASSSQRGGETQYF
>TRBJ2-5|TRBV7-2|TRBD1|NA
TGTGCCAGCAGCTGGACAGGGGGCAGGGGGGAGACCCAGTACTTC
CASSWTGGRGETQYF
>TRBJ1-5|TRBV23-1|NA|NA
TGCGCCAGCAGCCGGATCCCCCAACCCGGAGGCAATCAGCCCCAGCATTTT
CASSRIPQPGGNQPQHF
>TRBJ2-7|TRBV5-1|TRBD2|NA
TGCGCCAGCAGCGAGGGACTAGCGGGAAATGAGCAGTACTTC
CASSEGLAGNEQYF
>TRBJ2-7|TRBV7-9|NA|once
TGTGCCAGCAGCTTAGCACTCGAGCAGTACTTC
CASSLALEQYF
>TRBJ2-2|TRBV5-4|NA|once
TGTGCCAGCAGCTTCGGCGGGTGGGCGATCACCGGGGAGCTGTTTTTT
CASSFGGWAITGELFF
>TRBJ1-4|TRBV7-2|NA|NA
TGTGCCAGCAGCCGTCCCGGGGGTGAAAAACTGTTTTTT
CASSRPGGEKLFF
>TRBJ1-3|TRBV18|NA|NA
TGTGCCAGCTCACCAGGGGCTGGCTCTGGAAACACCATATATTTT
CASSPGAGSGNTIYF
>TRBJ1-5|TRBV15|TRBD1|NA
TGTGCCACCAGCAGTCATACAGGGGGCAATCAGCCCCAGCATTTT
CATSSHTGGNQPQHF
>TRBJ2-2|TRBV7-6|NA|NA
TGTGCCAGCAGCTTAGTACCGGCCGCGAACACCGGGGAGCTGTTTTTT
CASSLVPAANTGELFF
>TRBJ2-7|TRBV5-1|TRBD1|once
TGCGCCAGCAGCTTTAATGACAGGGGCTACGAGCAGTACTTC
CASSFNDRGYEQYF
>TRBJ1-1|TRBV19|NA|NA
TGTGCCAGTAGTCCTGGGGAGTGGAAGACTGAAGCTTTCTTT
CASSPGEWKTEAFF
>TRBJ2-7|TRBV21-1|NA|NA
TGTGCCAGCAGCTCCTACGAGCAGTACTTC
CASSSYEQYF
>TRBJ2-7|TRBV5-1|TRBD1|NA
TGCGCCAGCAGCTTGGTAGGGACAGGGAGCTCCTACGAGCAGTACTTC
CASSLVGTGSSYEQYF
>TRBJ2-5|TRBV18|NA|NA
TGTGCCAGCTCACCACTCGCTACCGACTCGGAGACCCAGTACTTC
CASSPLATDSETQYF
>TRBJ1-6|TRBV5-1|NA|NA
TGCGCCAGCAGCGAAACAGGAGTATCACCCCTCCACTTT
CASSETGVSPLHF
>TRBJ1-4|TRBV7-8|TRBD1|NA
TGTGCCGGCGGTGAGGGGGCTGGGGAAAAACTGTTTTTT
CAGGEGAGEKLFF
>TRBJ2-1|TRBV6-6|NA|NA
TGTGCCAGCAGTTACCCGCGGGGGGACAGCTACAATGAGCAGTTCTTC
CASSYPRGDSYNEQFF
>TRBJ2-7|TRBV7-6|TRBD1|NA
TGTGCCAGCAGCCTAATGGGACAGGGGTACGAGCAGTACTTC
CASSLMGQGYEQYF
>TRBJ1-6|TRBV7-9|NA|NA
TGTGCCAGCAGCCTGGGAGAGGCCTATAATTCACCCCTCCACTTT
CASSLGEAYNSPLHF
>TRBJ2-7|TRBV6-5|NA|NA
TGTGCCAGCAGTTACGACGGGACACCCTCAGGCGAGCAGTACTTC
CASSYDGTPSGEQYF
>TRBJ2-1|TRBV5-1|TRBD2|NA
TGCGCCAGCAGCTTGGCGGTAACTAGCGGCTACAATGAGCAGTTCTTC
CASSLAVTSGYNEQFF
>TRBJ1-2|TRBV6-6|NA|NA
TGTGCCAGCAGACTGAGACCGGCGCATTATGGCTACACCTTC
CASRLRPAHYGYTF
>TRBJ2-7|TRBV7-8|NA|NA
TGTGCCAGCAGCTTAGAGCATCTCCTGCAGTACTTC
CASSLEHLLQYF
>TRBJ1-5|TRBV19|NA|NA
TGTGCCAGTAGTGCCCGGTTGGGGCAACAGCCCCAGCATTTT
CASSARLGQQPQHF
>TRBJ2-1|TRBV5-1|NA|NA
TGCGCCAGCAGCTCCCGGGACATCTCCTACAATGAGCAGTTCTTC
CASSSRDISYNEQFF
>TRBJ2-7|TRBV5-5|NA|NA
TGTGCCAGCAGCCGAAATACAGTCTACGAGCAGTACTTC
CASSRNTVYEQYF
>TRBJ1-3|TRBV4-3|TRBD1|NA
TGCGCCAGCAGCTTAGAGGACAGGGGACCTGGAAACACCATATATTTT
CASSLEDRGPGNTIYF
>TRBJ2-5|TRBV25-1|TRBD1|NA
TGTGCCAGCAGTGAATCCACCGGGACAGGGAACCAAGAGACCCAGTACTTC
CASSESTGTGNQETQYF
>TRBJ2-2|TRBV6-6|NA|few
TGTGCCAGCAGTACGGACGAATCCGGGGAGCTGTTTTTT
CASSTDESGELFF
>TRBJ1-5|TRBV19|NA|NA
TGTGCCAGTGGGCCTCGAGGGGGGGGGAGCAATCAGCCCCAGCATTTT
CASGPRGGGSNQPQHF
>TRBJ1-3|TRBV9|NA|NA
TGTGCCAGCAGCGTAGTGTCGGGGGTCTCTGGAAACACCATATATTTT
CASSVVSGVSGNTIYF
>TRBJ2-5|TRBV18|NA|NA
TGTGCCAGCTCACTGCAAGAGACCCAGTACTTC
CASSLQETQYF
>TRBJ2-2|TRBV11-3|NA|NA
TGTGCCAGCAGCCGCACCCGGCCTAGTGGAACCGGGGAGCTGTTTTTT
CASSRTRPSGTGELFF
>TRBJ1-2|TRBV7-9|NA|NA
TGTGCCAGCAGCTTAGAGGCCGGGGGGCTCTATGGCTACACCTTC
CASSLEAGGLYGYTF
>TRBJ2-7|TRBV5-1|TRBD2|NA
TGCGCCAGCAGCTTGGGGACTAGCGGATACTCCTACGAGCAGTACTTC
CASSLGTSGYSYEQYF
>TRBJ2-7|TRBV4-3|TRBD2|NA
TGCGCCAGCAGCCCGCAAAGTAGCGGGAGTTACGAGCAGTACTTC
CASSPQSSGSYEQYF
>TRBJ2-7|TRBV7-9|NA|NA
TGTGCCAGCAGCTTGGGGCAGGATTCCTACGAGCAGTACTTC
CASSLGQDSYEQYF
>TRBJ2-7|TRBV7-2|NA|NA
TGTGCCAGCAGCTTAGTAATCCCCTTAGAGCAGTACTTC
CASSLVIPLEQYF
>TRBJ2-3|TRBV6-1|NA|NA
TGTGCCAGCAACCTCAGGGCGGCAGATACGCAGTATTTT
CASNLRAADTQYF
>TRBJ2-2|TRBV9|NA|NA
TGTGCCAGCAGCGTACAGGCGAACACCGGGGAGCTGTTTTTT
CASSVQANTGELFF
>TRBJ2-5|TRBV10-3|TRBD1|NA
TGTGCCATCAGGGCAGGGGGCGCGATAGAGACCCAGTACTTC
CAIRAGGAIETQYF
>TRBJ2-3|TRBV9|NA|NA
TGTGCCAGCAGCCCCAGCTCAGGGGCCCCAGATACGCAGTATTTT
CASSPSSGAPDTQYF
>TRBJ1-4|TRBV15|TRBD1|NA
TGTGCCACCAGGACAGGGACTAATGAAAAACTGTTTTTT
CATRTGTNEKLFF
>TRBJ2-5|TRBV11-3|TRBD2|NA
TGTGCCAGCAGTCCCAGGACTAGCGGGGGGGGCCTTGGACAAGAGACCCAGTACTTC
CASSPRTSGGGLGQETQYF
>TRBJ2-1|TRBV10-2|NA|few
TGCGCCAGCAGTGTGGTAGTCGCGCAGGAGCAGTTCTTC
CASSVVVAQEQFF
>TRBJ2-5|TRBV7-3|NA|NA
TGTGCCAGCAGCTCCGGTTTGCTGGAGACCCAGTACTTC
CASSSGLLETQYF
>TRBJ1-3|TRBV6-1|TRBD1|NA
TGTGCCAGCTCCACAGGGGTTGGAAACACCATATATTTT
CASSTGVGNTIYF
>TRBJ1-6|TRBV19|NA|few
TGTGCCACCAACCAGGGCTCCTATAATTCACCCCTCCACTTT
CATNQGSYNSPLHF
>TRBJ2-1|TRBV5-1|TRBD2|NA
TGCGCCAGCAGCTTGGAGCTAGCGGGACTGAATGAGCAGTTCTTC
CASSLELAGLNEQFF
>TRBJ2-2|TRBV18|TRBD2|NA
TGTGCCAGCTCACCGCCCGGGACTAGTTTGATCGGGGAGCTGTTTTTT
CASSPPGTSLIGELFF
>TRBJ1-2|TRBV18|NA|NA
TGTGCCAGCTCTCTAACAGGAGCTAACTATGGCTACACCTTC
CASSLTGANYGYTF